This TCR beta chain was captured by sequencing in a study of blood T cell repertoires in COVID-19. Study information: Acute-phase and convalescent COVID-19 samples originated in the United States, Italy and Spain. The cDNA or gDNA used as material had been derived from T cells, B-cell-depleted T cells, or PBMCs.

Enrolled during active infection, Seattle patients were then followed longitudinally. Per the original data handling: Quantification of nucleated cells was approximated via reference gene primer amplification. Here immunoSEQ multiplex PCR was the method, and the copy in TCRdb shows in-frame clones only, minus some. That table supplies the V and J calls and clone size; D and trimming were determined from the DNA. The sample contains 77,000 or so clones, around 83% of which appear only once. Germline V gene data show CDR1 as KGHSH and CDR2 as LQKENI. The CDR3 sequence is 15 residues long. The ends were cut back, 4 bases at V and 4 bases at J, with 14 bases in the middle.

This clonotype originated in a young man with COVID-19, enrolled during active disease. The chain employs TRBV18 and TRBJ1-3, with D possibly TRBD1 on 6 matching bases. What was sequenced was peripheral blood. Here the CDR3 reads CASSRRDKQGNTIYF. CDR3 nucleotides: TGTGCCAGCTCACGAAGGGACAAACAAGGAAACACCATATATTTT.